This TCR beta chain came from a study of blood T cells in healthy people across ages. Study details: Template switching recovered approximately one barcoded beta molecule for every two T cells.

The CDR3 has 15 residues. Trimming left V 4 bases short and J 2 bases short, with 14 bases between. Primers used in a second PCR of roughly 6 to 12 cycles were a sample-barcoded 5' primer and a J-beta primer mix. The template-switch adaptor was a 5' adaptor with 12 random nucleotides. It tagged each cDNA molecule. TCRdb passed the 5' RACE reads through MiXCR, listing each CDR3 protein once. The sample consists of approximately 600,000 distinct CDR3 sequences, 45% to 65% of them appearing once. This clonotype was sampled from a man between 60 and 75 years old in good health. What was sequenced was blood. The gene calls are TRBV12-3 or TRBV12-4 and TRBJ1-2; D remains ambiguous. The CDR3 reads CASSSTQTGNYGYTF. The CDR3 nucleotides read TGTGCCAGCAGTTCGACTCAGACTGGGAACTATGGCTACACCTTC.